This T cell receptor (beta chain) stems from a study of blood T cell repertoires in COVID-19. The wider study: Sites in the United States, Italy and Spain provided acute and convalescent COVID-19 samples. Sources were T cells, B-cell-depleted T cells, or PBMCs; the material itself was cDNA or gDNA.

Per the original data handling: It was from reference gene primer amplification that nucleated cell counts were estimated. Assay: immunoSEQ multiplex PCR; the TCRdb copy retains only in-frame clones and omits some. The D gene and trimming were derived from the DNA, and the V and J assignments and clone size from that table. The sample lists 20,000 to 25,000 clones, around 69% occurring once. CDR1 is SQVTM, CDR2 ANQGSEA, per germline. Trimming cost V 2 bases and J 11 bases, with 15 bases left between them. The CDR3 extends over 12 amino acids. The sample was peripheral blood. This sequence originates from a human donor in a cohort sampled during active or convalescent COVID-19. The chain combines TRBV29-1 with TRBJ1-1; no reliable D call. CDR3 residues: CSVEPSLGEAFF. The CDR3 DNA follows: TGCAGCGTTGAACCCTCCCTCGGGGAGGCTTTCTTT.